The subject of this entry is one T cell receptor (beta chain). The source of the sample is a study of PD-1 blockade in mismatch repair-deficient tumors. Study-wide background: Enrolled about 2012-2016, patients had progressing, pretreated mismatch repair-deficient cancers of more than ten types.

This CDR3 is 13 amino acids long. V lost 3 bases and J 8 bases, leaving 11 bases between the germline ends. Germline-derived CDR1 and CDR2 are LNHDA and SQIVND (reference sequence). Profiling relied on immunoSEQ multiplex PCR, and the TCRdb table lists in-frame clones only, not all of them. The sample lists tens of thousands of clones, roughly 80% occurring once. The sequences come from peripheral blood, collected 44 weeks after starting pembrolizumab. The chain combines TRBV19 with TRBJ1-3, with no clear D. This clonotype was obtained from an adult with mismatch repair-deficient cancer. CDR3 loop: CASSMNGADTIYF. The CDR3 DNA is TGTGCCAGTAGTATGAATGGTGCGGACACCATATATTTT. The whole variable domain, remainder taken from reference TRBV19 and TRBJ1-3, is DGGITQSPKYLFRKEGQNVTLSCEQNLNHDAMYWYRQDPGQGLRLIYYSQIVNDFQKGDIAEGYSVSREKKESFPLTVTSAQKNPTAFYLCASSMNGADTIYFGEGSWLTVV.